The TCR beta chain under discussion was sequenced for a study of cytotoxic CD8 clonotypes in ibrutinib-treated CLL. Study at large: There were roughly 10 relapsed/refractory patients and about 14 treatment-naive patients, and approximately 17 were IGHV unmutated. Once treatment had gone on for a median of around 11 months, range 6 to 36, response samples were drawn.

This clone has just a few counts. Its antigen is not known. Profiled with immunoSEQ multiplex PCR; TCRdb holds only in-frame clones, not every one. The repertoire holds roughly 200,000 clones, with roughly three quarters as singletons. Findings and caveats of the study: Public clonotypes, rarely seen, contracted or held steady on treatment.

Sequences were derived from PBMCs, sampled after 12 months of ibrutinib treatment. The clonotype comes from a human donor with chronic lymphocytic leukemia.

The chain's CDR3 is CASSESLGSSGPDEQYF. CDR3 coding DNA: TGTGCCAGCAGTGAATCCCTTGGTAGTAGCGGGCCTGACGAGCAGTACTTC. This rearrangement joins TRBV25-1 to TRBJ2-7, with 7 bases lining up with TRBD2. The CDR3 loop spans 17 amino acids. V was pared by 1 base and J by 5 bases, with 14 bases of the junction left unmatched. Germline lookup yields CDR1 MGHDK and CDR2 SYGVNS.